This section outlines one TCR beta chain sequence together with its context. Its antigen remains unidentified. This sample stems from a study of shared clonotypes between healthy human individuals. Division of CD4+ cells produced a CD45RA+ naive subset and a CD45RA-negative memory subset. Study findings and constraints: Larger richness was generally estimated for naive than memory subsets.

It was across several immunoSEQ plates that each subset's genomic DNA was evenly split. DNA at 150 to 200 ng, roughly 27,000 T cell genomes, went into sorted-subset replicate PCRs. Profiled with immunoSEQ multiplex PCR; TCRdb holds only in-frame clones, not every one. The repertoire holds 1.6 million or so clones, roughly 96% seen once, with roughly 1.2% in the top ten. V gave up 7 bases and J gave up 2 bases, with 13 bases separating them. CDR1 and CDR2 from the germline V gene are SGHRS and YFSETQ. The CDR3 extends over 15 amino acids. The receptor was derived from a man between 25 and 39 years old in good health. The source material was naive CD4+ T cells sorted from blood. The subset denotes: CD45RA+ positively selected. The rearrangement joins TRBV5-1 to TRBJ2-6; D perhaps matches TRBD2 (7 bases). CDR3 residues: CASGGAKTGANVLTF. CDR3 sequence (DNA): TGCGCCAGCGGGGGGGCCAAAACTGGGGCCAACGTCCTGACTTTC. Full variable domain (outside the CDR3, taken from reference TRBV5-1 and TRBJ2-6): KAGVTQTPRYLIKTRGQQVTLSCSPISGHRSVSWYQQTPGQGLQFLFEYFSETQRNKGNFPGRFSGRQFSNSRSEMNVSTLELGDSALYLCASGGAKTGANVLTFGAGSRLTVL.